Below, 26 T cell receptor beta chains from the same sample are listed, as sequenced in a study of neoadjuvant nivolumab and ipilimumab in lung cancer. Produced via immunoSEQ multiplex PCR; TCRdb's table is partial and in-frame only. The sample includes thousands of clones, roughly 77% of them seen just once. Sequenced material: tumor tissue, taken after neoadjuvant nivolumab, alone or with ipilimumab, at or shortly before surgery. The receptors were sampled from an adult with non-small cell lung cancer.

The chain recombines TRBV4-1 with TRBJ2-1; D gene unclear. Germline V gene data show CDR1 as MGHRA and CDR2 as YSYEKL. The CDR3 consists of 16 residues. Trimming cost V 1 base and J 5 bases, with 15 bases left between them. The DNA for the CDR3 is TGCGCCAGCAGCCAAGGCATAGTCGAATCTAACAATGAGCAGTTCTTC. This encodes CASSQGIVESNNEQFF.

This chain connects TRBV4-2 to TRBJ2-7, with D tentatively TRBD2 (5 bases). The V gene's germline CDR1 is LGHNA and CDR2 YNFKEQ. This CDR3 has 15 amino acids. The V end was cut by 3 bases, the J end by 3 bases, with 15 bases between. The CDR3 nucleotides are TGTGCCAGCAGCCAGGTTAAGGCTAGCAACTACGAGCAGTACTTC. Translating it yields CASSQVKASNYEQYF.

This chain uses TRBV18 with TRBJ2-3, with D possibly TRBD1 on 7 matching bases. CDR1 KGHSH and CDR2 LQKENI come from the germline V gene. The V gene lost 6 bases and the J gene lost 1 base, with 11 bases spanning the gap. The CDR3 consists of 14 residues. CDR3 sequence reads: CASSRDSGTDTQYF. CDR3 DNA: TGTGCCAGCTCGCGGGACAGCGGCACAGATACGCAGTATTTT.

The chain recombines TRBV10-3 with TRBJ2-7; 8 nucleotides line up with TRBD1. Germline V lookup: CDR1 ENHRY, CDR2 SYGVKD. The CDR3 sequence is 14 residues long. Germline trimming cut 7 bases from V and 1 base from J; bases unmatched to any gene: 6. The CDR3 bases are TGTGCCATCATGCCCGGGACAGGTTCCTACGAGCAGTACTTC. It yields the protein CAIMPGTGSYEQYF.

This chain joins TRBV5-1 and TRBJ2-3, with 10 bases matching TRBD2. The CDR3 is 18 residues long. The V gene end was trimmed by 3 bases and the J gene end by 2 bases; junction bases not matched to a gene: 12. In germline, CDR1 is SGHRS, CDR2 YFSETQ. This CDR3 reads CASSSGLAELLYTDTQYF. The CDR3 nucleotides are TGCGCCAGCAGCTCTGGACTAGCGGAACTCTTATACACAGATACGCAGTATTTT.

DNA for the CDR3: TGCGCCAGCAGCCAATTGGTGGCCTACGAGCAGTACTTC. It specifies CASSQLVAYEQYF. The rearrangement links TRBV4-3 to TRBJ2-7; D remains ambiguous. CDR1 is LGHNA, CDR2 YSLEER, per germline. V shed 2 bases and J shed 2 bases, with 7 bases lying between them. The CDR3 spans 13 residues.

CDR3 sequence: CASTQTSGRAPTGELFF. The CDR3 nucleotides are TGTGCCAGCACCCAGACTAGCGGGAGGGCCCCCACCGGGGAGCTGTTTTTT. The chain recombines TRBV5-4 with TRBJ2-2; 14 bases fit TRBD2. The germline V gene encodes CDR1 SGHNT and CDR2 YYREEE (reference sequence). The CDR3 covers 17 residues. The J segment lost 4 bases and the V segment lost 6 bases, leaving 8 bases of the junction unmatched.

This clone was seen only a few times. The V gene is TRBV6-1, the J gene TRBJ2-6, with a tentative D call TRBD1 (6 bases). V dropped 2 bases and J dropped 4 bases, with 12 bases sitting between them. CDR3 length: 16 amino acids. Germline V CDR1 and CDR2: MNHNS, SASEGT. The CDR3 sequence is CASSELTGSGANVLTF. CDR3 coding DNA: TGTGCCAGCAGTGAACTGACAGGATCCGGGGCCAACGTCCTGACTTTC.

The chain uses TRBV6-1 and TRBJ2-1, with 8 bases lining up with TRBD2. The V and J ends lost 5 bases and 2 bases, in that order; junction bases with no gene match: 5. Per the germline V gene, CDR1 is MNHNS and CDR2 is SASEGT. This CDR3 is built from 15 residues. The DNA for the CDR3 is TGTGCCAGCAGTAAAGATAGCGGGGCCTACAATGAGCAGTTCTTC. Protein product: CASSKDSGAYNEQFF.

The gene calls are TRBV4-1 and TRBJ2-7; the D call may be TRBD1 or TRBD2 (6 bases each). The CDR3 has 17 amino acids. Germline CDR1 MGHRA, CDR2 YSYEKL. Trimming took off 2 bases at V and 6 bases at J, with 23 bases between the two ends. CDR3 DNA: TGCGCCAGCAGCCAATACGGTAGAGAGGGGGGCAGGGCCGAGCAGTACTTC. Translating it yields CASSQYGREGGRAEQYF.

In nucleotides, the CDR3 is TGTGCCAGCAGTTATGGACAGGGGTTTGGCTACACCTTC. Translated: CASSYGQGFGYTF. The V and J genes are TRBV6-5 and TRBJ1-2, with TRBD1 matching 9 bases. With 3 bases clipped from V and 7 bases from J, the junction kept 3 bases outside the gene matches. Per the germline V gene, CDR1 is MNHEY and CDR2 is SVGAGI. The CDR3 loop spans 13 amino acids.

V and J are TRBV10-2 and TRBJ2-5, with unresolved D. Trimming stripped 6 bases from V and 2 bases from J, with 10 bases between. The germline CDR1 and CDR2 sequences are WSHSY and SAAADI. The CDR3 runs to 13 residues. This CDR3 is CASSLSGQETQYF. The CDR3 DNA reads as TGCGCCAGCAGCCTATCCGGGCAAGAGACCCAGTACTTC.

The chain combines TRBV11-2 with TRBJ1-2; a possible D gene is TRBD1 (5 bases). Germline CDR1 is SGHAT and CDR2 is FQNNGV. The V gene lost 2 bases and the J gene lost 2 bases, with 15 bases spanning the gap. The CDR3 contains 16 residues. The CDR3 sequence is CASSLNWGEANYGYTF. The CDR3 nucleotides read TGTGCCAGCAGCTTAAACTGGGGCGAAGCCAACTATGGCTACACCTTC.

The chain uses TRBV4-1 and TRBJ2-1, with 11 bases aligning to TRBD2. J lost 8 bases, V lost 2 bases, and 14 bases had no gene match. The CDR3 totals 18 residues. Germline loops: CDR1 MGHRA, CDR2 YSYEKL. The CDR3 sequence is CASSQPIPTSGSRYEQFF. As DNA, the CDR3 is TGCGCCAGCAGCCAACCGATCCCCACTAGCGGGAGTCGCTATGAGCAGTTCTTC.

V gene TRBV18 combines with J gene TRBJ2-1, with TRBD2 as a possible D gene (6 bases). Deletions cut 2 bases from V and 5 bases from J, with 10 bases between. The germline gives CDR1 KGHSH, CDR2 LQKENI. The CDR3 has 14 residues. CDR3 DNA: TGTGCCAGCTCACCAGGCGGGGTAGACAATGAGCAGTTCTTC. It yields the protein CASSPGGVDNEQFF.

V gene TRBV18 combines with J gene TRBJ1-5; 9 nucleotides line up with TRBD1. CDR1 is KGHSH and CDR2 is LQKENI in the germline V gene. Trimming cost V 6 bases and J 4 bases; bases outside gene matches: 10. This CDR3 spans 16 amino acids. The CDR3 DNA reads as TGTGCCAGCTCGCCTCCGGGACAGGGTTGGAATCAGCCCCAGCATTTT. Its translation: CASSPPGQGWNQPQHF.

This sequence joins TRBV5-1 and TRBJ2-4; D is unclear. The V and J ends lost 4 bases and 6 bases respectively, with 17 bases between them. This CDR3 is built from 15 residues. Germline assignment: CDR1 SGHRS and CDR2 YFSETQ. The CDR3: CASSLSISPGNIQYF. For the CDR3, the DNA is TGCGCCAGCAGCCTATCTATATCCCCCGGAAACATTCAGTACTTC.

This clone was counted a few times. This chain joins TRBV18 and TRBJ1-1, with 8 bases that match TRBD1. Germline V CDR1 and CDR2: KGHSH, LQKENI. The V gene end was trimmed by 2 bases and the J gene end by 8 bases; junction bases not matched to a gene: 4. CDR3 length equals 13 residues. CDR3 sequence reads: CASSPDRDREAFF. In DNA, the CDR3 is TGTGCCAGCTCACCAGACCGGGACAGGGAAGCTTTCTTT.

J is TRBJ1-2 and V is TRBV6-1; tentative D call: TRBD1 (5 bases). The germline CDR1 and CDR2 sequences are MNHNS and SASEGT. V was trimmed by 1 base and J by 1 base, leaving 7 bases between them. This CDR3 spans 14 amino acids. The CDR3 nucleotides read TGTGCCAGCAGTGAAGTAGGGGATAACTATGGCTACACCTTC. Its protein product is CASSEVGDNYGYTF.

The CDR3 protein is CASSLIQGYGYTF. CDR3 DNA sequence: TGTGCCAGCAGCCTGATACAGGGGTATGGCTACACCTTC. V usage is TRBV11-2 and J usage is TRBJ1-2; 7 nucleotides align to TRBD1. Germline trimming cut 5 bases from V and 5 bases from J; bases unmatched to any gene: 5. CDR3 length equals 13 residues. Germline loops: CDR1 SGHAT, CDR2 FQNNGV.

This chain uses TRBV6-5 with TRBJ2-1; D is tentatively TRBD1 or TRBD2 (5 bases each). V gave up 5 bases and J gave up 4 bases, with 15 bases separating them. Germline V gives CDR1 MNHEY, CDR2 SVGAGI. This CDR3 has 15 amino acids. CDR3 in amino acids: CASSRAGTHYNEQFF. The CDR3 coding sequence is TGTGCCAGCAGTAGAGCCGGGACGCATTACAATGAGCAGTTCTTC.

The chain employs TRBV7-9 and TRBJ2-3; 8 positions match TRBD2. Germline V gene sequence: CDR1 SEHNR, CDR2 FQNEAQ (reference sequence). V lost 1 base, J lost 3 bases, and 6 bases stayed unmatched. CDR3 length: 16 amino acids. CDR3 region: CASSLGGSGITDTQYF. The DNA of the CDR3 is TGTGCCAGCAGCTTAGGGGGTAGCGGGATTACAGATACGCAGTATTTT. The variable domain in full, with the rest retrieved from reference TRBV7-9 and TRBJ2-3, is DTGVSQNPRHKITKRGQNVTFRCDPISEHNRLYWYRQTLGQGPEFLTYFQNEAQLEKSRLLSDRFSAERPKGSFSTLEIQRTEQGDSAMYLCASSLGGSGITDTQYFGPGTRLTVL.

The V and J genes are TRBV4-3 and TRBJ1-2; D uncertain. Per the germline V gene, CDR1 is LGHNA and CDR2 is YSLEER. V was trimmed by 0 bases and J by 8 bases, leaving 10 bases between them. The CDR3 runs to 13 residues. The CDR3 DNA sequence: TGCGCCAGCAGCCAAGATGAAAGTCTGGGCTACACCTTC. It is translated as CASSQDESLGYTF.

DNA for the CDR3: TGCGCCAGCAGCTTGGACTGGGACACTGAAGCTTTCTTT. Its protein product is CASSLDWDTEAFF. This chain links TRBV5-1 with TRBJ1-1, with D hard to call. Trimming pared 0 bases from V and 3 bases from J, leaving 6 bases between. CDR1 SGHRS and CDR2 YFSETQ come from the germline V gene. This CDR3 has 13 amino acids.

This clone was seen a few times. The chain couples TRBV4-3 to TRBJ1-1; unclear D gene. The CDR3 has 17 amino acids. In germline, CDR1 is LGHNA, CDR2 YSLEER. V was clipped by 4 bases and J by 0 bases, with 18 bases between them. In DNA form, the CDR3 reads TGCGCCAGCAGCCTACGAATAGAGACCAGGATGAACACTGAAGCTTTCTTT. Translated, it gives CASSLRIETRMNTEAFF.

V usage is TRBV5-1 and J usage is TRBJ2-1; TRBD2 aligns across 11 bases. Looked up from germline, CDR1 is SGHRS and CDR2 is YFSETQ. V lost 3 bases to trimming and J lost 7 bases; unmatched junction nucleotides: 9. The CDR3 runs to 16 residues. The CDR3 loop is CASSSTPVAGGNEQFF. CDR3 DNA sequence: TGCGCCAGCAGCTCGACGCCTGTAGCGGGAGGGAATGAGCAGTTCTTC.